Shown below are 10 T cell receptor beta chains from a single sample sequenced in a study of T cells after yellow fever vaccination. From the 5' RACE reads, TCRdb called clonotypes with MiXCR, one entry per CDR3 protein. The sample lists about 300,000 distinct CDR3 sequences, around 10% occurring once. Sequencing used CD4+ T cells sorted from PBMCs, obtained 5 days after the yellow fever booster vaccination. These receptors originate from a man aged 18 to 35 who received the YFV17D yellow fever vaccine.

The V call is TRBV6-1, the J call TRBJ1-6; D perhaps matches TRBD1 (6 bases). V lost 5 bases and J 6 bases, leaving 14 bases between the germline ends. The CDR3 is 15 amino acids. Germline V lookup: CDR1 MNHNS, CDR2 SASEGT. CDR3 region: CASSPSQGFNSPLHF. As DNA, the CDR3 is TGTGCCAGCAGTCCTTCACAGGGATTTAATTCACCCCTCCACTTT.

V and J are TRBV4-3 and TRBJ2-5; a weak D match, TRBD2 (7 bases). Germline CDR1 reads LGHNA; CDR2 reads YSLEER. Deletions cut 0 bases from V and 7 bases from J, with 18 bases between. The CDR3 runs to 16 residues. The CDR3 region is CASSQDVGGAEGTQYF. In DNA form, the CDR3 reads TGCGCCAGCAGCCAAGATGTTGGGGGGGCCGAAGGGACCCAGTACTTC.

This clonotype was seen only a few times. The J gene is TRBJ2-2, the V gene TRBV18; D is possibly TRBD2 (5 bases). The CDR3 runs to 13 residues. Trimming pared 2 bases from V and 7 bases from J, leaving 8 bases between. CDR1 is KGHSH and CDR2 is LQKENI in the germline V gene. The CDR3 region has the DNA TGTGCCAGCTCACCAGGCCGGGACGGGGAGCTGTTTTTT. Translation gives CASSPGRDGELFF.

About this clonotype itself: The germline gene is not matched at one end of the junction; a read error may be the cause. The gene calls are TRBV7-7 and TRBJ2-2; 11 nucleotides align to TRBD1. The length of the CDR3 is 15 residues. Germline values: CDR1 SSHAT, CDR2 FNYEAQ (reference sequence). This CDR3 is CASSTRDRGDGELFF. The CDR3 coding sequence is TGTGCTAGCAGCACCCGGGACAGGGGGGACGGGGAGCTGTTTTTT. Looking up the rest from reference TRBV7-7 and TRBJ2-2 gives the full variable domain: GAGVSQSPRYKVTKRGQDVTLRCDPISSHATLYWYQQALGQGPEFLTYFNYEAQPDKSGLPSDRFSAERPEGSISTLTIQRTEQRDSAMYRCASSTRDRGDGELFFGEGSRLTVL.

J is TRBJ1-5 and V is TRBV20-1; D ambiguous. Trimming shortened V by 0 bases and J by 11 bases, and 14 bases separated the two germline ends. This CDR3 is built from 13 residues. CDR1 and CDR2 (germline): DFQATT, SNEGSKA (reference sequence). The CDR3 reads CSARDRASQAQHF. Written as DNA, the CDR3 is TGCAGTGCTAGAGATCGGGCCTCCCAAGCCCAGCATTTT.

This clonotype was detected only a few times. The CDR3 is CASSHIRGHRDTQYF. Here the CDR3 DNA reads TGTGCCAGCAGCCACATCCGGGGTCACAGGGATACGCAGTATTTT. The chain links TRBV14 to TRBJ2-3, with D possibly being TRBD1 or TRBD2 (5 bases each). The germline CDR1 and CDR2 sequences are SGHDN and FVKESK. The CDR3 has 15 amino acids. The V and J ends lost 3 bases and 6 bases respectively, with 16 bases between them.

V usage is TRBV10-3 and J usage is TRBJ2-3; no clear D gene. There are 16 residues in the CDR3. V gave up 0 bases and J gave up 2 bases, with 12 bases separating them. Germline V gives CDR1 ENHRY, CDR2 SYGVKD. The CDR3 DNA is TGTGCCATCAGTGAGTCGAAGGAAAGTTCCACAGATACGCAGTATTTT. Its translation: CAISESKESSTDTQYF.

The rearrangement joins TRBV10-3 to TRBJ1-5; D gene unclear. V was cut by 0 bases and J by 9 bases, with 9 bases left in between. Germline V gene lookup returns CDR1 ENHRY and CDR2 SYGVKD. The CDR3 is 13 residues long. CDR3 protein: CAISESRVRPQHF. CDR3 sequence (DNA): TGTGCCATCAGTGAGTCTAGGGTGAGGCCCCAGCATTTT.

This clonotype was seen at least ten times. The rearrangement uses TRBV3-1 and TRBJ2-2; 8 nucleotides agree with TRBD2. CDR1 LGHDT and CDR2 YNNKEL come from the germline V gene (reference sequence). This CDR3 is built from 18 residues. Germline trimming cut 3 bases from V and 0 bases from J; bases unmatched to any gene: 9. Written as DNA, the CDR3 is TGTGCCAGCAGCCAGGGTGGCATTAGCGGGGCGAACACCGGGGAGCTGTTTTTT. Its translation is CASSQGGISGANTGELFF.

This clonotype turned up a few times. The rearrangement joins TRBV6-2 or TRBV6-3 to TRBJ2-1; TRBD2 agrees at 15 bases. Trimming took 1 base from V and 4 from J; bases not matched to a gene: 2. The CDR3 is 17 residues long. Germline values: CDR1 MNHEY, CDR2 SVGEGT. The CDR3 DNA is TGTGCCAGCAGTTACTTAGGACTAGCGGGGGGGTACAATGAGCAGTTCTTC. This codes for CASSYLGLAGGYNEQFF.